Each of the 27 T cell receptor beta chains below was sequenced from the same sample in a study of T cell responses to AZD1222 COVID-19 vaccine. TCRdb keeps only in-frame clones here, not all; method: immunoSEQ multiplex PCR. This table holds 200,000 or so clones, 75% to 90% found once. Source: peripheral blood, taken on day 0 of MenACWY control vaccination. These receptors all stem from an adult in good health.

The CDR3 DNA is TGTGCCAGCAGCTTAGCGGCGGGAGGGCCTCTTGAGCAGTTCTTC. Translating gives CASSLAAGGPLEQFF. The J gene is TRBJ2-1, the V gene TRBV7-3; 9 bases are a match to TRBD2. This CDR3 is 15 amino acids long. Germline CDR1 SGHTA, CDR2 FQGTGA. V trimming: 2 bases; J trimming: 9 bases; junction bases outside the gene matches: 8.

The CDR3 DNA sequence: TGTGCCAGCAGCCAACTAGGGAATGAGCAGTTCTTC. Its translation: CASSQLGNEQFF. This chain uses TRBV4-2 with TRBJ2-1; D gene unclear. Looked up from germline, CDR1 is LGHNA and CDR2 is YNFKEQ. V was clipped by 2 bases and J by 7 bases, with 6 bases between them. The CDR3 length is 12 residues.

The chain uses TRBV27 and TRBJ2-7, with 9 bases that match TRBD1. The CDR3 is made up of 19 amino acids. Losses at the gene ends were 5 bases for V and 3 bases for J; bases not matched to a gene: 20. Per the germline V gene, CDR1 is MNHEY and CDR2 is SMNVEV (reference sequence). CDR3 protein: CASSGQQGAGEWAYYEQYF. CDR3 coding DNA: TGTGCCAGCAGTGGCCAACAGGGGGCGGGTGAATGGGCCTACTACGAGCAGTACTTC.

The gene calls are TRBV7-9 and TRBJ2-5; D is perhaps TRBD1 (5 bases). V gave up 3 bases and J gave up 5 bases, with 13 bases separating them. The CDR3 consists of 14 residues. Germline V gene lookup returns CDR1 SEHNR and CDR2 FQNEAQ (reference sequence). In DNA form, the CDR3 reads TGTGCCAGCAGCTTGGAGCTCAGGGTGGAGACCCAGTACTTC. It codes for CASSLELRVETQYF.

In its sample, this clone was seen once. V and J are TRBV28 and TRBJ1-6, with 8 bases that match TRBD1. Looked up from germline, CDR1 is MDHEN and CDR2 is SYDVKM. CDR3 length equals 14 residues. V lost 6 bases, J lost 9 bases, and 7 bases stayed unmatched. CDR3 protein: CASSPGQGGSPLHF. The CDR3, as DNA: TGTGCCAGCAGCCCCGGACAGGGTGGTTCACCCCTCCACTTT.

The CDR3: CASSLWSNQPQHF. For the CDR3, the DNA is TGTGCCAGCAGTTTATGGTCCAATCAGCCCCAGCATTTT. The V and J genes are TRBV27 and TRBJ1-5; D unclear. Germline V CDR1 and CDR2: MNHEY, SMNVEV (reference sequence). Trimming removed 1 base at V and 3 bases at J, with 4 bases between. This CDR3 is built from 13 residues.

This chain links TRBV27 with TRBJ2-7; TRBD2 matches at 7 bases. V lost 0 bases, J lost 4 bases, and 3 bases stayed unmatched. CDR1 is MNHEY, CDR2 SMNVEV, per germline (reference sequence). This CDR3 has 14 residues. CDR3 protein: CASSLSLGGYEQYF. CDR3 nucleotide sequence: TGTGCCAGCAGTTTATCCCTGGGGGGGTACGAGCAGTACTTC.

CDR3 sequence (DNA): TGTGCCTGGAATACGTTCACCTACAATGAGCAGTTCTTC. It specifies CAWNTFTYNEQFF. This chain joins TRBV30 and TRBJ2-1; D gene uncertain. V was cut by 4 bases and J by 2 bases, with 9 bases left in between. The CDR3 sequence is 13 residues long. Germline V CDR1 and CDR2: GTSNPN, SVGIG (reference sequence).

This clone appeared a single time. This rearrangement joins TRBV23-1 to TRBJ2-7; TRBD2 agrees at 7 bases. TRBV23-1 is classed as an ORF, of uncertain function. After removal of 6 bases from V and 3 bases from J, the junction contained 11 bases not matched to a gene. This CDR3 spans 15 amino acids. The CDR3 DNA reads as TGCGCCAGCAGCCTCGGGGGGTACACAAACTACGAGCAGTACTTC. Amino acids: CASSLGGYTNYEQYF.

This chain links TRBV6-5 with TRBJ2-7; TRBD1 is a possible D gene (6 bases). CDR3 size: 15 residues. The V gene's germline CDR1 is MNHEY and CDR2 SVGAGI. V was pared by 0 bases and J by 6 bases, with 15 bases between. CDR3 coding DNA: TGTGCCAGCAGTTACTCGGTGCAGGGGCAAGGCGAGCAGTACTTC. This translates into CASSYSVQGQGEQYF.

This sequence joins TRBV6-5 and TRBJ1-5; 9 bases line up with TRBD1. With 10 bases clipped from V and 5 bases from J, the junction kept 12 bases outside the gene matches. Germline V lookup: CDR1 MNHEY, CDR2 SVGAGI. The CDR3 spans 15 residues. This CDR3 reads CATGPGTGFDQPQHF. The CDR3 nucleotides are TGTGCCACAGGACCCGGGACAGGGTTCGATCAGCCCCAGCATTTT.

This sequence joins TRBV6-5 and TRBJ2-7; 8 nucleotides line up with TRBD2. The junction had 6 bases not matched to a gene; V was cut back by 2 bases and J by 3 bases. The CDR3 has 15 residues. Germline CDR1 reads MNHEY; CDR2 reads SVGAGI. Here the CDR3 reads CASSYTSGGSYEQYF. The CDR3 DNA sequence: TGTGCCAGCAGTTACACTAGCGGCGGGAGCTACGAGCAGTACTTC.

The V call is TRBV9, the J call TRBJ1-6; TRBD1 matches at 8 bases. Germline trimming cut 1 base from V and 8 bases from J; bases unmatched to any gene: 5. The CDR3 has 15 residues. CDR1 is SGDLS and CDR2 is YYNGEE in the germline V gene. CDR3 bases: TGTGCCAGCAGCGTAACTGGACAGGGTCATTCACCCCTCCACTTT. Its protein product is CASSVTGQGHSPLHF.

Only one count was recorded for this clone. The CDR3 sequence is CASSQARGNTIYF. The CDR3, as DNA: TGTGCCAGCAGCCAAGCAAGAGGGAACACCATATATTTT. The chain joins TRBV3-1 (or the pseudogene TRBV3-2) to TRBJ1-3, with no clear D. Trimming cost V 1 base and J 7 bases, with 8 bases left between them. There are 13 residues in the CDR3. Germline V gene lookup returns CDR1 LGHDT and CDR2 YNNKEL (reference sequence).

CDR3 amino acids: CAWSLTTYEQYF. Written as DNA, the CDR3 is TGTGCCTGGAGTCTCACAACTTACGAGCAGTACTTC. V is TRBV30 and J is TRBJ2-7; D is unresolved. Between the trimmed V and J ends, which lost 2 bases and 4 bases, there was a span of 9 bases. Germline CDR1 reads GTSNPN; CDR2 reads SVGIG (reference sequence). The length of the CDR3 is 12 residues.

This chain links TRBV7-2 with TRBJ2-7; possibly TRBD1 for D (6 bases). The germline V gene has CDR1 SGHTA and CDR2 FQGNSA. There are 14 residues in the CDR3. Trimming stripped 1 base from V and 2 bases from J, with 9 bases between. The CDR3 spells CASSLDRAAYEQYF. In nucleotides, the CDR3 is TGTGCCAGCAGCTTAGACAGGGCCGCCTACGAGCAGTACTTC.

The genes are TRBV30 and TRBJ1-6, with D hard to call. The V gene lost 1 base and the J gene lost 9 bases, with 10 bases spanning the gap. In germline, CDR1 is GTSNPN, CDR2 SVGIG (reference sequence). The CDR3 has 13 amino acids. The CDR3 reads CAWSAEVISPLHF. The CDR3 bases are TGTGCCTGGAGTGCCGAAGTAATTTCACCCCTCCACTTT. The full variable domain, its missing parts supplied by reference TRBV30 and TRBJ1-6, is SQTIHQWPATLVQPVGSPLSLECTVEGTSNPNLYWYRQAAGRGLQLLFYSVGIGQISSEVPQNLSASRPQDRQFILSSKKLLLSDSGFYLCAWSAEVISPLHFGNGTRLTVT.

The chain recombines TRBV5-1 with TRBJ2-7; possibly TRBD1 or TRBD2 for D (5 bases each). Germline CDR1 reads SGHRS; CDR2 reads YFSETQ. V gave up 7 bases and J gave up 0 bases, with 11 bases separating them. The CDR3 sequence is 13 residues long. CDR3: CASGTASSYEQYF. In DNA, the CDR3 is TGCGCCAGCGGGACGGCCAGCTCCTACGAGCAGTACTTC.

The chain carries TRBV7-2 and TRBJ1-3; no clear D gene. Per the germline V gene, CDR1 is SGHTA and CDR2 is FQGNSA. This CDR3 is built from 15 residues. The ends were cut back, 5 bases at V and 4 bases at J, with 15 bases in the middle. CDR3 bases: TGTGCCAGCAGCCCGTACCAAAGCCCCGGAAACACCATATATTTT. Residues: CASSPYQSPGNTIYF.

The V call is TRBV7-6, the J call TRBJ2-1, with no clear D. There are 12 residues in the CDR3. Germline CDR1 reads SGHVS; CDR2 reads FNYEAQ. V shed 2 bases and J shed 3 bases, with 2 bases lying between them. As DNA, the CDR3 is TGTGCCAGCAGCTTACTCTACAATGAGCAGTTCTTC. Translating gives CASSLLYNEQFF.

The CDR3 is CASSPTSGGFALYEQYF. The CDR3 nucleotides read TGTGCCAGCTCACCAACCTCGGGGGGATTCGCCCTTTACGAGCAGTACTTC. The chain links TRBV18 to TRBJ2-7, with 7 bases that match TRBD2. CDR3 length: 17 residues. Per the germline V gene, CDR1 is KGHSH and CDR2 is LQKENI. J gave up 4 bases and V 2 bases, and 14 bases lay outside the gene matches.

The chain combines TRBV28 with TRBJ2-7; perhaps TRBD1 as D (6 bases). V lost 6 bases, J lost 2 bases, and 20 bases lay in between. The CDR3 consists of 16 residues. CDR1 is MDHEN and CDR2 is SYDVKM in the germline V gene. This CDR3 is CASSLHPGTRAYEQYF. For the CDR3, the DNA is TGTGCCAGCAGCCTACATCCCGGGACACGCGCCTACGAGCAGTACTTC.

This chain links TRBV28 with TRBJ2-5; TRBD1 is a possible D gene (7 bases). V lost 2 bases and J lost 0, with 16 bases in between. CDR3 length: 17 residues. CDR1 and CDR2 from the germline V gene are MDHEN and SYDVKM. CDR3 loop: CASSLGLRGTDQETQYF. CDR3 in DNA: TGTGCCAGCAGTTTAGGTTTACGGGGGACAGACCAAGAGACCCAGTACTTC. Looking up the rest from reference TRBV28 and TRBJ2-5 gives the full variable domain: DVKVTQSSRYLVKRTGEKVFLECVQDMDHENMFWYRQDPGLGLRLIYFSYDVKMKEKGDIPEGYSVSREKKERFSLILESASTNQTSMYLCASSLGLRGTDQETQYFGPGTRLLVL.

This rearrangement joins TRBV10-3 to TRBJ2-3, with 13 bases identical to TRBD2. There are 17 residues in the CDR3. Germline CDR1 and CDR2: ENHRY and SYGVKD. V lost 5 bases, J lost 1 base, and 6 bases stayed unmatched. The CDR3 bases are TGTGCCATCAGTCCTTCCGGACTAGCGGGAGGCACAGATACGCAGTATTTT. This codes for CAISPSGLAGGTDTQYF.

A note on this clone: Within the sample, other DNA sequences also encode this same CDR3. This chain links TRBV6-2 or TRBV6-3 with TRBJ2-2; no firm D call. This CDR3 spans 12 amino acids. Germline assignment: CDR1 MNHEY and CDR2 SVGEGT. The V gene lost 6 bases and the J gene lost 2 bases, with 4 bases spanning the gap. As DNA, the CDR3 is TGTGCCAGCAGCACCAACACCGGGGAGCTGTTTTTT. Its translation is CASSTNTGELFF.

V and J are TRBV5-6 and TRBJ1-5; TRBD1 is a possible D gene (6 bases). V was clipped by 1 base and J by 3 bases, with 14 bases between them. The CDR3 is 16 amino acids. Germline V gene sequence: CDR1 SGHDT, CDR2 YYEEEE. The CDR3 loop is CASSLHEGVINQPQHF. The CDR3 DNA follows: TGTGCCAGCAGCTTGCATGAGGGGGTTATCAATCAGCCCCAGCATTTT. The whole variable domain, filled in from reference TRBV5-6 and TRBJ1-5, reads DAGVTQSPTHLIKTRGQQVTLRCSPKSGHDTVSWYQQALGQGPQFIFQYYEEEERQRGNFPDRFSGHQFPNYSSELNVNALLLGDSALYLCASSLHEGVINQPQHFGDGTRLSIL.

The V gene is TRBV5-6, the J gene TRBJ2-4; the match to TRBD1 covers 9 bases. Germline V lookup: CDR1 SGHDT, CDR2 YYEEEE. The CDR3 is 18 residues long. V trimming: 1 base; J trimming: 2 bases; junction bases outside the gene matches: 10. The CDR3 loop is CASSLLPGTGRTKNIQYF. CDR3 coding DNA: TGTGCCAGCAGCTTGCTGCCCGGGACAGGGCGAACCAAAAACATTCAGTACTTC.